These 10 T cell receptor beta chains came from one sample sequenced in a study of identical twins. TCRdb re-analysed the 5' RACE reads in MiXCR, keeping a single row per CDR3 protein. The top ten clones hold less than 0.5% of a sample with more than 400,000 distinct CDR3 sequences, approximately 14% of them seen once. This same sample was also taken into another study, of yellow fever vaccine responses in identical twins.

Sequencing input: CD4+ T cells sorted from blood. The receptors derive from a woman under 30 in good health.

This clonotype was counted only a few times. The chain links TRBV7-9 to TRBJ1-1; D uncertain. V was clipped by 5 bases and J by 1 base, with 11 bases between them. The germline V gene encodes CDR1 SEHNR and CDR2 FQNEAQ (reference sequence). The CDR3 length is 14 residues. The CDR3 DNA is TGTGCCAGCAGCCGAGGCCCAGAGAACACTGAAGCTTTCTTT. It yields the protein CASSRGPENTEAFF. Full variable domain (missing parts from reference TRBV7-9 and TRBJ1-1): DTGVSQNPRHKITKRGQNVTFRCDPISEHNRLYWYRQTLGQGPEFLTYFQNEAQLEKSRLLSDRFSAERPKGSFSTLEIQRTEQGDSAMYLCASSRGPENTEAFFGQGTRLTVV.

The chain links TRBV27 to TRBJ2-1; 9 nucleotides line up with TRBD1. CDR1 MNHEY and CDR2 SMNVEV come from the germline V gene (reference sequence). Losses at the gene ends were 4 bases for V and 7 bases for J; bases not matched to a gene: 8. This CDR3 spans 15 amino acids. The CDR3 region is CASSSFGTGSNEQFF. The CDR3 DNA reads as TGTGCCAGCAGTTCCTTCGGGACAGGGTCGAATGAGCAGTTCTTC.

The V and J genes are TRBV15 and TRBJ2-3, with 9 bases identical to TRBD2. V lost 5 bases, J lost 8 bases, and 2 bases stayed unmatched. Germline V gives CDR1 LNHNV, CDR2 YYDKDF (reference sequence). The CDR3 contains 12 residues. The CDR3 region is CATSLAGFTQYF. Written as DNA, the CDR3 is TGTGCCACCAGCCTAGCGGGGTTTACGCAGTATTTT. The full variable domain, in which reference TRBV15 and TRBJ2-3 provide the parts outside the CDR3, is DAMVIQNPRYQVTQFGKPVTLSCSQTLNHNVMYWYQQKSSQAPKLLFHYYDKDFNNEADTPDNFQSRRPNTSFCFLDIRSPGLGDTAMYLCATSLAGFTQYFGPGTRLTVL.

The genes are TRBV5-1 and TRBJ2-3; D may be TRBD2 (5 bases). V gave up 0 bases and J gave up 4 bases, with 18 bases separating them. The CDR3 runs to 17 residues. Germline V gene data show CDR1 as SGHRS and CDR2 as YFSETQ. CDR3 region: CASSLASTTPASDTQYF. The CDR3 coding sequence is TGCGCCAGCAGCTTGGCCTCGACTACCCCTGCCTCAGATACGCAGTATTTT.

This clonotype came up many times. The chain has TRBV12-3 or TRBV12-4 and TRBJ2-3, with 10 bases that match TRBD2. The CDR3 spans 15 residues. Germline trimming cut 7 bases from V and 2 bases from J; bases unmatched to any gene: 6. The CDR3 DNA is TGTGCCAGCACCCGAGCGGGGGGGACCACAGATACGCAGTATTTT. Translation: CASTRAGGTTDTQYF.

This clonotype was counted between two and nine times. This chain joins TRBV6-1 and TRBJ1-1, with 10 bases aligning to TRBD1. CDR3 length: 14 residues. V trimming: 8 bases; J trimming: 1 base; junction bases outside the gene matches: 4. CDR1 is MNHNS, CDR2 SASEGT, per germline. The CDR3 DNA sequence: TGTGCCAGCTGCCGGGACAGGGGGAACACTGAAGCTTTCTTT. It translates to CASCRDRGNTEAFF.

This chain links TRBV18 with TRBJ2-1; TRBD1 might be the D (5 bases). CDR3 length: 16 amino acids. Trimming took off 1 base at V and 8 bases at J, with 18 bases between the two ends. In germline, CDR1 is KGHSH, CDR2 LQKENI. CDR3 in amino acids: CASSPRGLADMDEQFF. The DNA for the CDR3 is TGTGCCAGCTCACCACGGGGCTTGGCTGACATGGATGAGCAGTTCTTC.

CDR3 DNA sequence: TGTGCCAGCAGTGACCTTGGAGGGGCCCGCGAAGAGACCCAGTACTTC. Translation gives CASSDLGGAREETQYF. V is TRBV28 and J is TRBJ2-5; D might be TRBD2 (6 bases). Germline V gene data show CDR1 as MDHEN and CDR2 as SYDVKM. The germline V and J ends were trimmed by 5 bases and 3 bases, with 19 bases remaining between them. There are 16 residues in the CDR3. Full variable domain (remainder filled in from reference TRBV28 and TRBJ2-5): DVKVTQSSRYLVKRTGEKVFLECVQDMDHENMFWYRQDPGLGLRLIYFSYDVKMKEKGDIPEGYSVSREKKERFSLILESASTNQTSMYLCASSDLGGAREETQYFGPGTRLLVL.

The rearrangement uses TRBV10-3 and TRBJ2-1, with 16 bases lining up with TRBD2. Germline CDR1 ENHRY, CDR2 SYGVKD. The CDR3 covers 15 residues. V trimming: 4 bases; J trimming: 12 bases; junction bases outside the gene matches: 6. This CDR3 reads CAISAGTSGGVGQFF. The CDR3 nucleotides are TGTGCCATCAGTGCGGGGACTAGCGGGGGGGTTGGGCAGTTCTTC.

The chain couples TRBV19 to TRBJ2-1, with 12 bases identical to TRBD2. The V segment lost 6 bases and the J segment 7 bases; nucleotides outside the gene matches: 7. Germline CDR1 LNHDA, CDR2 SQIVND (reference sequence). The CDR3 is made up of 15 amino acids. The DNA for the CDR3 is TGTGCCAGTAGCCTACTAGCGGGAGGAGGTAATGAGCAGTTCTTC. Amino acids: CASSLLAGGGNEQFF.